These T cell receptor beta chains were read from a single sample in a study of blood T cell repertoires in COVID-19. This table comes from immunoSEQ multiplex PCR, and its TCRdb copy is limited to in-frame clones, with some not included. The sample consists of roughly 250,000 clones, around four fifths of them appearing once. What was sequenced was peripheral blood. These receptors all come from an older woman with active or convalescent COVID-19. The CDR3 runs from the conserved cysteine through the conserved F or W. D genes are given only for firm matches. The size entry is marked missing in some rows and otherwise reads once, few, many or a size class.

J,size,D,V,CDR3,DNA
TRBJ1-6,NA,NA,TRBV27,CASSLWGGADSPLHF,TGTGCCAGCAGTTTATGGGGGGGCGCAGATTCACCCCTCCACTTT
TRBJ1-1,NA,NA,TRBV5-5,CASSGRGEAFF,TGTGCCAGCAGCGGCCGGGGTGAAGCTTTCTTT
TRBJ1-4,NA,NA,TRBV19,CASRTGGSTNEKLFF,TGTGCCAGTAGAACGGGGGGGTCAACTAATGAAAAACTGTTTTTT
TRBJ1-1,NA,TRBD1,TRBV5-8,CASSLQFVRDRVTEAFF,TGTGCCAGCAGCTTGCAGTTCGTCCGGGACAGGGTCACTGAAGCTTTCTTT
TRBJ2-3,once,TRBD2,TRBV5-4,CASTNSGGLGDTQYF,TGTGCCAGCACCAATAGCGGGGGGCTTGGGGATACGCAGTATTTT
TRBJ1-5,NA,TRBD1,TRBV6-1,CASSEGAGGFQPQHF,TGTGCCAGCAGCGAAGGGGCAGGGGGTTTTCAGCCCCAGCATTTT
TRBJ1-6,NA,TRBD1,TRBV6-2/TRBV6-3,CASSPWTGVVSPLHF,TGTGCCAGCAGTCCGTGGACAGGGGTGGTTTCACCCCTCCACTTT
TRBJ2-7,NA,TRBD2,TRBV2,CASSESLAGALYEQYF,TGTGCCAGCAGTGAAAGCTTAGCGGGGGCTCTCTACGAGCAGTACTTC
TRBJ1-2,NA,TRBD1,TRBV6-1,CASSEEPGQVYGYTF,TGTGCCAGCAGTGAAGAACCGGGACAGGTTTATGGCTACACCTTC
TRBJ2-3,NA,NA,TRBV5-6,CASSFIGGSDTQYF,TGTGCCAGCAGCTTCATCGGGGGTAGTGATACGCAGTATTTT
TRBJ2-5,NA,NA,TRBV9,CASSRGPPTETQYF,TGTGCCAGCAGCCGAGGGCCCCCGACCGAGACCCAGTACTTC
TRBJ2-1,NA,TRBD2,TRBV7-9,CASSLGLALSYNEQFF,TGTGCCAGCAGCCTGGGACTAGCTCTAAGTTACAATGAGCAGTTCTTC
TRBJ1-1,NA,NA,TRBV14,CASSQEAGVYTEAFF,TGTGCCAGCAGCCAAGAGGCGGGGGTATACACTGAAGCTTTCTTT
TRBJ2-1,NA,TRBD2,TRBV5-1,CASSLWGGLASSYNEQFF,TGCGCCAGCAGCCTTTGGGGTGGACTAGCGAGCTCCTACAATGAGCAGTTCTTC
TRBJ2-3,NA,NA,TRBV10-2,CASSEIEDTQYF,TGCGCCAGCAGTGAGATAGAAGATACGCAGTATTTT
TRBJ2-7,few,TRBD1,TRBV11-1,CASSLVRTGNEQYF,TGTGCCAGCAGCTTAGTCCGGACAGGGAACGAGCAGTACTTC
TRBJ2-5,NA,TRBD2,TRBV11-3,CASSPLAGEETQYF,TGTGCCAGCAGCCCCCTAGCGGGGGAAGAGACCCAGTACTTC
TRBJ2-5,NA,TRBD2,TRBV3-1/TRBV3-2,CASRNGRASFQETQYF,TGTGCCAGCAGAAACGGGAGGGCCTCTTTCCAAGAGACCCAGTACTTC
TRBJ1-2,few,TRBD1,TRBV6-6,CASSIQGQDYGYTF,TGTGCCAGCAGTATACAAGGACAGGATTATGGCTACACCTTC
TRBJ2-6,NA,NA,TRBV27,CASSSAGANVLTF,TGTGCCAGCAGTTCTGCTGGGGCCAACGTCCTGACTTTC
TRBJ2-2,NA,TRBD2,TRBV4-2,CASSPHRGGGPRTGELFF,TGTGCCAGCAGCCCCCATCGGGGCGGGGGGCCGAGAACCGGGGAGCTGTTTTTT
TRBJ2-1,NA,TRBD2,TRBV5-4,CASSRNTHGGGFDEQFF,TGTGCCAGCAGCCGAAATACACACGGGGGGGGTTTCGATGAGCAGTTCTTC
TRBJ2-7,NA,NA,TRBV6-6,CASSYSYYEQYF,TGTGCCAGCAGTTACTCCTACTACGAGCAGTACTTC
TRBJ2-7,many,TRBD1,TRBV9,CASSADRALGEQYF,TGTGCCAGCAGCGCGGACAGGGCTCTAGGCGAGCAGTACTTC
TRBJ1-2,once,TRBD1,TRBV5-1,CASSLEGQGYGYTF,TGCGCCAGCAGCTTGGAGGGACAGGGCTATGGCTACACCTTC
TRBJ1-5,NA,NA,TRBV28,CASRLGIQPQHF,TGTGCCAGCAGACTAGGGATCCAGCCCCAGCATTTT
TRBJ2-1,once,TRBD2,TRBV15,CATSRPSSGRANNEQFF,TGTGCCACCAGCAGACCTTCGAGCGGGAGGGCCAACAATGAGCAGTTCTTC
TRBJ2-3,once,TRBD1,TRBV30,CAWSVKTGKTRTQYF,TGTGCCTGGAGTGTAAAGACAGGGAAAACAAGGACGCAGTATTTT
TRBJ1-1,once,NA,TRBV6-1,CASSESSVMNTEAFF,TGTGCCAGCAGTGAATCTTCGGTAATGAACACTGAAGCTTTCTTT
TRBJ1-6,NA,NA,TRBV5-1,CASSLARADSPLHF,TGCGCCAGCAGCTTGGCCAGGGCGGATTCACCTCTCCACTTT
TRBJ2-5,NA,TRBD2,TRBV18,CASSPGTSGFGETQYF,TGTGCCAGCTCACCAGGGACTAGCGGGTTCGGAGAGACCCAGTACTTC
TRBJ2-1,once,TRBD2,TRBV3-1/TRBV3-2,CASRGRGDHSYNEQFF,TGTGCCAGCAGAGGGCGGGGGGACCACTCCTACAATGAGCAGTTCTTC
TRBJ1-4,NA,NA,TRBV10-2,CASSTDSNEKLFF,TGCGCCAGCAGCACCGACAGTAATGAAAAACTGTTTTTT
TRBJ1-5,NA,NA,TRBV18,CASSPSGDGNQPQHF,TGTGCCAGCTCACCGAGCGGCGACGGAAATCAGCCCCAGCATTTT
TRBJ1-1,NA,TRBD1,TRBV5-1,CASSGTGTVNTEAFF,TGCGCCAGCAGCGGGACAGGGACCGTGAACACTGAAGCTTTCTTT
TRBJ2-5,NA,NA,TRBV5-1,CASSLVAGLRGETQYF,TGCGCCAGCAGCTTGGTTGCTGGCCTCAGGGGTGAGACCCAGTACTTC
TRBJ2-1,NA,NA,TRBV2,CASSVDTFYNEQFF,TGTGCCAGCAGTGTGGACACCTTCTACAATGAGCAGTTCTTC
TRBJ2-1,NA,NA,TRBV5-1,CASSSLSGYNEQFF,TGCGCCAGCAGCTCCCTTAGCGGATACAATGAGCAGTTCTTC
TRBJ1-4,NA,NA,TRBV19,CASSVDSSTNEKLFF,TGTGCCAGTAGTGTGGACAGTTCAACTAATGAAAAACTGTTTTTT
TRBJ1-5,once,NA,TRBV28,CASSLVRVVGQPQHF,TGTGCCAGCAGTTTGGTCAGGGTAGTTGGGCAGCCCCAGCATTTT
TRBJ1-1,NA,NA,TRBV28,CASSLQGPYPEAFF,TGTGCCAGCAGTTTACAGGGCCCCTACCCTGAAGCTTTCTTT
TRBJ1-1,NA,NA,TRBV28,CASSLAGWTEAFF,TGTGCCAGCAGTTTAGCGGGGTGGACTGAAGCTTTCTTT
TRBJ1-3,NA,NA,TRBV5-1,CASSLALPTGLAGNTIYF,TGCGCCAGCAGCTTGGCACTGCCTACAGGGTTAGCTGGAAACACCATATATTTT
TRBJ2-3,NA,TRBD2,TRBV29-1,CSVSGGQGDTQYF,TGCAGCGTTTCGGGGGGGCAGGGAGATACGCAGTATTTT
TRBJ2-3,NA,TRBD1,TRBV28,CASGWGTGIYPGKNNTQYF,TGTGCCAGCGGGTGGGGGACAGGGATCTACCCCGGAAAGAATAATACGCAGTATTTT
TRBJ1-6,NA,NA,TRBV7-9,CASSSGGLSPLHF,TGTGCCAGCAGTTCGGGGGGTCTTTCACCCCTCCACTTT
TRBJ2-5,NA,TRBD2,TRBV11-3,CASSFPSGYQETQYF,TGTGCCAGCAGCTTCCCTAGCGGTTACCAAGAGACCCAGTACTTC
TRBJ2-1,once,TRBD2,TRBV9,CASSVAGAGGAAREQFF,TGTGCCAGCAGCGTAGCGGGGGCCGGGGGGGCAGCGAGGGAGCAGTTCTTC
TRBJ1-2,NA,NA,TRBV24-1,CATSDFRQGQRSYTF,TGTGCCACCAGTGATTTCAGGCAGGGTCAACGTAGCTACACCTTC
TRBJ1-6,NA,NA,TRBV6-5,CASRAGVGSPLHF,TGTGCCAGCAGGGCGGGGGTAGGTTCACCCCTCCACTTT
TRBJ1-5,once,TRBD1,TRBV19,CASSPGTGGAQPQHF,TGTGCCAGTAGTCCCGGGACAGGGGGCGCTCAGCCCCAGCATTTT
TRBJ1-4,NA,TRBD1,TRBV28,CASSLSAGPGTGGLANEKLFF,TGTGCCAGCAGTTTATCCGCCGGTCCCGGGACAGGGGGCTTGGCTAATGAAAAACTGTTTTTT
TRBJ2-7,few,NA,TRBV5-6,CASSLTGEDSFFDEQYF,TGTGCCAGCAGCTTGACAGGGGAGGATTCGTTCTTCGACGAGCAGTACTTC